Listed here are 26 T cell receptor beta chains from one sample, sequenced in a study of T cell changes during pregnancy in multiple sclerosis. TCRdb's table, derived via immunoSEQ multiplex PCR, lists solely in-frame clones and lacks some. Of 30,000 to 40,000 clones in the sample, about 95% were seen once. Source: CD4+ T cells from peripheral blood mononuclear cells, taken in the second trimester of pregnancy. These receptors originate from a female donor with multiple sclerosis, enrolled in a pregnancy study.

CDR3 sequence (DNA): TGTGCCAGCAGCGTACAGGGAGGCAGCACTGAAGCTTTCTTT. It encodes CASSVQGGSTEAFF. V gene TRBV9 combines with J gene TRBJ1-1; D is possibly TRBD1 (5 bases). Germline V lookup: CDR1 SGDLS, CDR2 YYNGEE. V was shortened by 1 base and J by 4 bases, with 11 bases between the two germline ends. This CDR3 region has 14 residues.

The chain has TRBV10-1 and TRBJ2-7; no definite D call. V was clipped by 2 bases and J by 6 bases, with 8 bases between them. In germline, CDR1 is WNHNN, CDR2 SYGVQD (reference sequence). The CDR3 is made up of 12 amino acids. CDR3 nucleotide sequence: TGCGCCAGCAGTGAGCAGCTAGGCGAGCAGTACTTC. This sequence encodes CASSEQLGEQYF.

CDR3 coding DNA: TGCGCCAGCAGCTTAGGTACTAGCGCTATACAAGAGACCCAGTACTTC. Encoded protein: CASSLGTSAIQETQYF. This sequence joins TRBV5-1 and TRBJ2-5; 7 nucleotides line up with TRBD2. V shed 2 bases and J 2 bases; nucleotides not matched to a gene: 9. The CDR3 runs to 16 residues. In germline, CDR1 is SGHRS, CDR2 YFSETQ.

The V call is TRBV6-1, the J call TRBJ2-2, with D tentatively TRBD1 (6 bases). Per germline, CDR1 MNHNS and CDR2 SASEGT. V lost 4 bases and J 3 bases, leaving 9 bases between the germline ends. The length of the CDR3 is 14 residues. Written as DNA, the CDR3 is TGTGCCAGCAGTGGGACAGTGGACACCGGGGAGCTGTTTTTT. Its protein product is CASSGTVDTGELFF.

The chain uses TRBV18 and TRBJ2-7, with 8 bases fitting TRBD2. V lost 2 bases, J lost 2 bases, and 2 bases stayed unmatched. This CDR3 is 14 amino acids long. Germline V gene lookup returns CDR1 KGHSH and CDR2 LQKENI. The CDR3 DNA follows: TGTGCCAGCTCACCAACGGGACTAGCCTACGAGCAGTACTTC. Encoded protein: CASSPTGLAYEQYF.

The V and J genes are TRBV2 and TRBJ2-7, with 7 bases aligning to TRBD1. This CDR3 has 13 residues. The germline V gene has CDR1 SNHLY and CDR2 FYNNEI. V shed 6 bases and J 2 bases; nucleotides not matched to a gene: 4. CDR3 sequence (DNA): TGTGCCAGCAGACGACAGGGACCCTACGAGCAGTACTTC. Translated: CASRRQGPYEQYF.

The chain uses TRBV27 and TRBJ2-3; 8 bases match TRBD2. Trimming took 5 bases from V and 5 from J; bases not matched to a gene: 12. Germline CDR1 reads MNHEY; CDR2 reads SMNVEV (reference sequence). CDR3 length: 16 amino acids. CDR3 residues: CASSPGLARYGDTQYF. The CDR3 DNA reads TGTGCCAGCAGTCCCGGACTAGCCCGATATGGAGATACGCAGTATTTT.

This rearrangement joins TRBV6-1 to TRBJ2-1; 11 bases line up with TRBD2. Germline CDR1 MNHNS, CDR2 SASEGT. The ends lost 6 bases at V and 9 bases at J; junction bases unmatched: 4. This CDR3 region has 13 residues. The DNA for the CDR3 is TGTGCCAGCAGAACTAGCGGGAGCGGTGAGCAGTTCTTC. This sequence encodes CASRTSGSGEQFF.

V usage is TRBV6-5 and J usage is TRBJ1-1; TRBD1 aligns across 7 bases. V shed 6 bases and J 5 bases; nucleotides not matched to a gene: 12. Germline V gives CDR1 MNHEY, CDR2 SVGAGI. The length of the CDR3 is 15 residues. The CDR3 spells CASRTIQGGGTEAFF. The CDR3 DNA is TGTGCCAGCAGAACGATTCAGGGGGGTGGGACTGAAGCTTTCTTT.

V gene TRBV14 combines with J gene TRBJ2-5; perhaps TRBD2 as D (5 bases). This CDR3 has 15 amino acids. Germline CDR1 reads SGHDN; CDR2 reads FVKESK. V lost 4 bases and J lost 5, with 17 bases in between. CDR3 loop: CASSLQPDWRETQYF. In nucleotides, the CDR3 is TGTGCCAGCAGCCTACAACCGGACTGGAGGGAGACCCAGTACTTC.

The chain links TRBV30 to TRBJ2-7; D may be TRBD2 (6 bases). The germline V gene encodes CDR1 GTSNPN and CDR2 SVGIG (reference sequence). V was cut by 2 bases and J by 6 bases, with 20 bases left in between. The CDR3 loop spans 15 amino acids. As DNA, the CDR3 is TGTGCCTGGAGTTCCCCGGAGACTAGAGGTGCCGAGCAGTACTTC. Translating it yields CAWSSPETRGAEQYF.

The chain links TRBV11-3 to TRBJ1-1; 7 bases are a match to TRBD1. The CDR3 covers 18 residues. The germline CDR1 and CDR2 sequences are SGHNT and YENEEA. Unmatched junction bases numbered 14, after V lost 0 bases and J lost 4 bases. The CDR3 sequence: CASSLDRRQGVGTTEAFF. Written as DNA, the CDR3 is TGTGCCAGCAGCTTAGATCGTAGGCAGGGGGTAGGGACCACTGAAGCTTTCTTT. The full variable domain, in which reference TRBV11-3 and TRBJ1-1 provide the parts outside the CDR3, is EAGVVQSPRYKIIEKKQPVAFWCNPISGHNTLYWYLQNLGQGPELLIRYENEEAVDDSQLPKDRFSAERLKGVDSTLKIQPAELGDSAVYLCASSLDRRQGVGTTEAFFGQGTRLTVV.

V and J are TRBV7-7 and TRBJ2-1; D not resolved. Germline lookup yields CDR1 SSHAT and CDR2 FNYEAQ (reference sequence). Between the trimmed V and J ends, which lost 6 bases and 10 bases, there was a span of 16 bases. The CDR3 totals 13 residues. The CDR3 DNA is TGTGCCAGCAGTCCTAAGGAGCTTGGCGAGCAGTTCTTC. Translating gives CASSPKELGEQFF.

The genes are TRBV2 and TRBJ1-1, with no clear D. V was pared by 4 bases and J by 1 base, with 10 bases between. The CDR3 is 14 residues long. CDR1 is SNHLY, CDR2 FYNNEI, per germline. The CDR3 here is CASSVWRENTEAFF. CDR3 bases: TGTGCCAGCAGTGTGTGGCGGGAGAACACTGAAGCTTTCTTT.

This clone was picked up one time. The V and J genes are TRBV4-2 and TRBJ2-7, with 9 positions matching TRBD2. CDR3 size: 14 residues. Germline V gives CDR1 LGHNA, CDR2 YNFKEQ. V was clipped by 3 bases and J by 0 bases; unmatched bases: 0. The DNA for the CDR3 is TGTGCCAGCAGCCAGGGACTAGCCTCCTACGAGCAGTACTTC. Encoded protein: CASSQGLASYEQYF.

This rearrangement joins TRBV7-9 to TRBJ1-2, with 10 bases aligning to TRBD1. The CDR3 is 16 residues long. Germline lookup yields CDR1 SEHNR and CDR2 FQNEAQ (reference sequence). J gave up 5 bases and V 6 bases, and 12 bases lay outside the gene matches. In DNA, the CDR3 is TGTGCCAGCAGATCGGATCCGGGACAGGGGTCGTATGGCTACACCTTC. This encodes CASRSDPGQGSYGYTF.

CDR3 sequence: CASSLPQGQGYNEQFF. The CDR3 nucleotides read TGTGCCAGCAGCCTCCCCCAGGGACAGGGCTACAATGAGCAGTTCTTC. The genes are TRBV7-2 and TRBJ2-1; 9 positions match TRBD1. The CDR3 runs to 16 residues. Per germline, CDR1 SGHTA and CDR2 FQGNSA. V shed 5 bases, J shed 3 bases, and the junction held 8 bases outside the gene matches. Together with reference TRBV7-2 and TRBJ2-1, the CDR3 gives the full variable domain: GAGVSQSPSNKVTEKGKDVELRCDPISGHTALYWYRQSLGQGLEFLIYFQGNSAPDKSGLPSDRFSAERTGGSVSTLTIQRTQQEDSAVYLCASSLPQGQGYNEQFFGPGTRLTVL.

This chain uses TRBV7-9 with TRBJ2-4; 12 bases are a match to TRBD2. J gave up 6 bases and V 3 bases, and 6 bases lay outside the gene matches. Per germline, CDR1 SEHNR and CDR2 FQNEAQ (reference sequence). The CDR3 loop spans 16 amino acids. The CDR3 here is CASSFLLAGGRNIQYF. The CDR3 nucleotides are TGTGCCAGCAGCTTCCTCCTAGCGGGAGGGAGAAACATTCAGTACTTC.

V and J are TRBV6-6 and TRBJ2-6, with D possibly TRBD1 on 5 matching bases. Germline lookup yields CDR1 MNHNY and CDR2 SVGAGI (reference sequence). Trimming removed 4 bases from V and 10 bases from J, with 11 bases in between. There are 13 residues in the CDR3. CDR3 residues: CASSSSSGNVLTF. CDR3 DNA sequence: TGTGCCAGCAGTTCATCATCAGGGAACGTCCTGACTTTC.

J is TRBJ2-3 and V is TRBV4-2, with a possible D match to TRBD2 (5 bases). Germline lookup yields CDR1 LGHNA and CDR2 YNFKEQ. The CDR3 runs 17 residues. V lost 0 bases, J lost 1 base, and 14 bases lay in between. This CDR3 is CASSQEVRGTGTDTQYF. The CDR3, as DNA: TGTGCCAGCAGCCAAGAAGTTCGGGGTACGGGCACAGATACGCAGTATTTT.

This clone was picked up one time. The chain combines TRBV7-2 with TRBJ2-5; TRBD1 is a possible D gene (6 bases). The germline V and J ends were trimmed by 1 base and 1 base, with 10 bases remaining between them. This CDR3 spans 15 amino acids. CDR1 and CDR2 (germline): SGHTA, FQGNSA. The CDR3 sequence: CASSLVQGTQETQYF. CDR3 in DNA: TGTGCCAGCAGCTTAGTCCAGGGGACCCAAGAGACCCAGTACTTC.

This chain's CDR3 is CASSMQGKNYGYTF. DNA for the CDR3: TGTGCCAGTAGTATGCAGGGAAAGAACTATGGCTACACCTTC. The gene calls are TRBV19 and TRBJ1-2; tentative D call: TRBD1 (5 bases). Germline lookup yields CDR1 LNHDA and CDR2 SQIVND (reference sequence). Trimming cost V 3 bases and J 2 bases, with 10 bases left between them. The CDR3 runs to 14 residues. The full variable domain, completed using reference TRBV19 and TRBJ1-2, is DGGITQSPKYLFRKEGQNVTLSCEQNLNHDAMYWYRQDPGQGLRLIYYSQIVNDFQKGDIAEGYSVSREKKESFPLTVTSAQKNPTAFYLCASSMQGKNYGYTFGSGTRLTVV.

The chain carries TRBV5-1 and TRBJ1-1; perhaps TRBD1 as D (6 bases). CDR1 SGHRS and CDR2 YFSETQ come from the germline V gene. V lost 2 bases and J 6 bases, leaving 8 bases between the germline ends. This CDR3 has 12 residues. The CDR3 loop reads CASSLQGSEAFF. CDR3 bases: TGCGCCAGCAGCTTACAGGGATCTGAAGCTTTCTTT.

This rearrangement joins TRBV19 to TRBJ2-5; TRBD2 agrees at 7 bases. Looked up from germline, CDR1 is LNHDA and CDR2 is SQIVND (reference sequence). J gave up 2 bases and V 7 bases, and 7 bases lay outside the gene matches. This CDR3 is built from 14 residues. The CDR3 protein is CASKKAGSQETQYF. Written as DNA, the CDR3 is TGTGCCAGTAAAAAAGCGGGATCACAAGAGACCCAGTACTTC.

The chain recombines TRBV14 with TRBJ2-2; TRBD2 might be the D (6 bases). The CDR3 length is 16 residues. Per the germline V gene, CDR1 is SGHDN and CDR2 is FVKESK. The V end lost 0 bases, the J end lost 3 bases, and 11 bases lay between the germline ends. CDR3 nucleotide sequence: TGTGCCAGCAGCCAAGAGGGCAGGGACTACACCGGGGAGCTGTTTTTT. Translating it yields CASSQEGRDYTGELFF.

V gene TRBV7-7 combines with J gene TRBJ2-1, with 9 bases that match TRBD1. V was clipped by 5 bases and J by 4 bases; unmatched bases: 6. This CDR3 spans 15 amino acids. Germline loops: CDR1 SSHAT, CDR2 FNYEAQ (reference sequence). The CDR3 here is CASSPGTGKYNEQFF. The CDR3 nucleotides are TGTGCCAGCAGCCCCGGGACAGGGAAGTACAATGAGCAGTTCTTC.